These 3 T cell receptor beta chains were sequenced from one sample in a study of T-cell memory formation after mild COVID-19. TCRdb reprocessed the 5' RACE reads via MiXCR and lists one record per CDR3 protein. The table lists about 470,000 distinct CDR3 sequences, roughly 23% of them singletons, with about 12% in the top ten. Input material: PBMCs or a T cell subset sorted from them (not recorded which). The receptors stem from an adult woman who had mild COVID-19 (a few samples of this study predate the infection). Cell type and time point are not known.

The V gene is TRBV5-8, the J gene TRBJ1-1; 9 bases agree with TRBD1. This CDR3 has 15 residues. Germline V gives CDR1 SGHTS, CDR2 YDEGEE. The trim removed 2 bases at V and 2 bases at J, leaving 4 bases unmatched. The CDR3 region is CASSFRDRVNTEAFF. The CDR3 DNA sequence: TGTGCCAGCAGCTTCCGGGACAGGGTAAACACTGAAGCTTTCTTT.

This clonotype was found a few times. As DNA, the CDR3 is TGTGCCAGCAGTTTAAGGGGGGGGGCGCCCTATGGCTACACCTTC. Residues: CASSLRGGAPYGYTF. The chain has TRBV12-3 or TRBV12-4 and TRBJ1-2, with a tentative D call TRBD1 (6 bases). This CDR3 contains 15 residues. The V end was cut by 2 bases, the J end by 4 bases, with 14 bases between.

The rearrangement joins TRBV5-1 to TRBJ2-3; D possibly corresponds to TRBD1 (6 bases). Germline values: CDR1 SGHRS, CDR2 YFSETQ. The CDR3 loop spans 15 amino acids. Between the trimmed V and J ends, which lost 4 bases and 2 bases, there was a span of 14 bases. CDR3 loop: CASSTGGQYTDTQYF. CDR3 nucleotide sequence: TGCGCCAGCAGCACCGGAGGACAGTACACAGATACGCAGTATTTT.